The following is a T cell receptor beta chain sequence with its context. V lost 3 bases, J lost 5 bases, and 13 bases stayed unmatched. This CDR3 spans 16 amino acids. Germline assignment: CDR1 GTSNPN and CDR2 SVGIG (reference sequence). With 60 Vbeta and 13 Jbeta primers, the PCR was carried out. Only in-frame clones appear in the TCRdb table, and some are missing; sequencing was by immunoSEQ multiplex PCR. The sample records approximately 100,000 clones, roughly 88% being singletons. These data come from a study of cytomegalovirus exposure and HLA in healthy donors. The chain combines TRBV30 with TRBJ1-2; TRBD1 agrees at 9 bases. This clonotype was obtained from a woman between 18 and 29 years old in good health and CMV-seronegative. The sample taken for sequencing was PBMCs. DNA for the CDR3: TGTGCCTGGAGCAGCGCAGGGACAGGGTGGTGGTATGGCTACACCTTC. Amino acid sequence: CAWSSAGTGWWYGYTF.